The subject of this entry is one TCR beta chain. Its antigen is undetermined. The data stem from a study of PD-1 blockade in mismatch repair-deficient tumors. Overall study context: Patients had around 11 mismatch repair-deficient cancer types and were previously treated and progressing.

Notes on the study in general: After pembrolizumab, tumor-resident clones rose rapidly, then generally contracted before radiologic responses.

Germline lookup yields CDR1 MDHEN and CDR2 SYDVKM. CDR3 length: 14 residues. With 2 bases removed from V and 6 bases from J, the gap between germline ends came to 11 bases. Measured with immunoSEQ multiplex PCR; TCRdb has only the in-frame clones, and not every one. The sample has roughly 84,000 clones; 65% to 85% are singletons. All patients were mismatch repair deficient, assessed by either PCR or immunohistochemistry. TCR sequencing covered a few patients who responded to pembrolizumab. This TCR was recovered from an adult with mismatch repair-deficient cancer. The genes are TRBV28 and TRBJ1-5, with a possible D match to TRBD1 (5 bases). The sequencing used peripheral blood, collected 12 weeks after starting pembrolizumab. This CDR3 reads CASSLGRVTQPQHF. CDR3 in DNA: TGTGCCAGCAGTTTAGGCAGGGTGACTCAGCCCCAGCATTTT.